Listed below are T cell receptor beta chains from one sample, sequenced in a study of T-cell reconstitution after alpha-beta-depleted transplantation in children. TCRdb redid the calling of the PCR reads with MiXCR, one entry per CDR3 protein. The repertoire holds more than 200,000 distinct CDR3 sequences, with approximately 19% as singletons. The material was PBMCs, mostly from graft donor cells, obtained 360 days after TCRalphabeta/CD19-depleted stem cell transplant. These receptors were collected from a male patient aged 2 to 10 who had a stem cell transplant for acute lymphoblastic leukemia, so the T cells may come from the graft donor. The CDR3 runs from the conserved cysteine through the conserved F or W. Each record gives: J gene, V gene, D gene, clone size, CDR3 DNA, CDR3 protein. D genes are given only for firm matches. Where a row states a size, it is once, few, many or the class of an expanded clone; other rows omit it.

TRBJ1-1	TRBV27	TRBD1	few	TGTGCCAGCAGCCGGGACAGAGCATACCTAAACACTGAAGCTTTCTTT	CASSRDRAYLNTEAFF
TRBJ2-2	TRBV20-1	-	-	TGCAGTGCTAGAGATAGCAGGGGACGGGCCGGGGAGCTGTTTTTT	CSARDSRGRAGELFF
TRBJ2-5	TRBV12-3/TRBV12-4	-	-	TGTGCCAGCAGTTTGCCTCCGCAACAAGAGACCCAGTACTTC	CASSLPPQQETQYF
TRBJ1-1	TRBV5-5	TRBD1	many	TGTGCCAGCAGCTTGAGGGGGCTTACTGAAGCTTTCTTT	CASSLRGLTEAFF
TRBJ2-2	TRBV12-3/TRBV12-4	TRBD2	few	TGTGCCAGCACCCCGGGGGGGTGGAGGACCGGGGAGCTGTTTTTT	CASTPGGWRTGELFF
TRBJ2-1	TRBV12-5	-	-	TGTGCTAGTGGCCCGGGACAACTCGTTGGTAGTGAGCAGTTCTTC	CASGPGQLVGSEQFF
TRBJ2-3	TRBV9	-	-	TGTGCCAGCAGCGTAGGTACAGGGAAAACAGATACGCAGTATTTT	CASSVGTGKTDTQYF
TRBJ2-2	TRBV15	-	few	TGTGCCACCAGCAGAGTAGCGCGGCCCGGAGGGTTCCGGGAGCTGTTTTTT	CATSRVARPGGFRELFF
TRBJ2-2	TRBV6-5	TRBD2	many	TGTGCCAGCAGGTGGACTAGCGGGGGGTTCACCGGGGAGCTGTTTTTT	CASRWTSGGFTGELFF
TRBJ1-3	TRBV7-9	-	-	TGTGCCAGCAGCAACGGACAGCCTGGAAACACCATATATTTT	CASSNGQPGNTIYF
TRBJ2-3	TRBV5-1	-	-	TGCGCCAGCAGCGCCGAAGACGCACGAAGTTCCACAGATACGCAGTATTTT	CASSAEDARSSTDTQYF
TRBJ1-1	TRBV10-3	-	many	TGTGCCATCAGTGAGCCCTCCCACGGGGGTGACACTGAAGCTTTCTTT	CAISEPSHGGDTEAFF
TRBJ2-2	TRBV27	TRBD2	-	TGTGCCAGCAGTCGCGGGGGGGCCATCACCGGGGAGCTGTTTTTT	CASSRGGAITGELFF
TRBJ2-1	TRBV20-1	-	-	TGCAGTGCTAGAGCCGCGACAGAAAGGTCTAGCAATGAGCAGTTCTTC	CSARAATERSSNEQFF
TRBJ1-1	TRBV27	-	few	TGTGCCAGCAGTTCCCCCCACCGGGAGAACACTGAAGCTTTCTTT	CASSSPHRENTEAFF
TRBJ2-3	TRBV29-1	-	many	TGCAGCGTTGTCATCCAGGGTACAGATACGCAGTATTTT	CSVVIQGTDTQYF
TRBJ1-2	TRBV5-4	-	-	TGTGCCAGCAGCTTGGACGGGACGGCTAACTATGGCTACACCTTC	CASSLDGTANYGYTF
TRBJ1-5	TRBV12-3/TRBV12-4	TRBD1	few	TGTGCCAGCAGTTTAGAGGGGGCCCGACAGCCCCAGCATTTT	CASSLEGARQPQHF
TRBJ2-3	TRBV5-1	TRBD2	few	TGCGCCAGCAGTTTTGAGGGACTAGCGGGGGGGGATACGCAGTATTTT	CASSFEGLAGGDTQYF
TRBJ1-4	TRBV12-3/TRBV12-4	-	few	TGTGCCAGCACCCACTCGGGGCGCTTTGAAAAACTGTTTTTT	CASTHSGRFEKLFF
TRBJ1-6	TRBV4-3	-	few	TGCGCCAGCAGCCGGAGGAATTCGAATTCACCCCTCCACTTT	CASSRRNSNSPLHF
TRBJ2-7	TRBV5-1	-	-	TGCGCCAGCAGCCCCGACAGGAACTCCTACGAGCAGTACTTC	CASSPDRNSYEQYF
TRBJ2-7	TRBV20-1	-	-	TGCAGTGCAGTGTCCAGGGTAGCCTACGAGCAGTACTTC	CSAVSRVAYEQYF
TRBJ2-1	TRBV20-1	-	few	TGCAGTGCGAAACTAACCGAAAAGGACTACCGCTCCTACAATGAGCAGTTCTTC	CSAKLTEKDYRSYNEQFF
TRBJ2-3	TRBV11-2	-	-	TGTGCCAGCAGCTTATTGGGTATCACAGATACGCAGTATTTT	CASSLLGITDTQYF
TRBJ1-1	TRBV20-1	-	many	TGCAGTGCTAGATTCGTAGGCACTGAAGCTTTCTTT	CSARFVGTEAFF
TRBJ2-1	TRBV5-5	-	-	TGTGCCAGCAGCTCTAACCTTAACAATGAGCAGTTCTTC	CASSSNLNNEQFF
TRBJ2-1	TRBV19	-	few	TGTGCCAGTAGTTCTACCGGGCCAACCTACAATGAGCAGTTCTTC	CASSSTGPTYNEQFF
TRBJ2-7	TRBV21-1	-	many	TGTGCCAGCAGCAAAGCCACCAGCTTGAGACAGACCTACGAGCAGTACTTC	CASSKATSLRQTYEQYF
TRBJ2-3	TRBV12-3/TRBV12-4	-	-	TGTGCCAGCAGCCCAGCGAGGGGGATCGTAGATACGCAGTATTTT	CASSPARGIVDTQYF
TRBJ1-3	TRBV5-1	-	-	TGCGCCAGCAGCTTGGAGCCCGGAGGAGGGAGCTCTGGAAACACCATATATTTT	CASSLEPGGGSSGNTIYF
TRBJ2-7	TRBV5-6	TRBD2	many	TGTGCCAGCAGCTCCCAGGGCGGGGGCTACGAGCAGTACTTC	CASSSQGGGYEQYF
TRBJ2-7	TRBV7-2	-	-	TGTGCCAGCAGCTTAGGGGGGGTGGTCTACGAGCAGTACTTC	CASSLGGVVYEQYF
TRBJ2-5	TRBV29-1	-	-	TGCAGCGGCGGAGACGGTCGGGAGACCCAGTACTTC	CSGGDGRETQYF
TRBJ2-7	TRBV18	TRBD2	-	TGTGCCAGCTCACCACGACTAGCGGGGGGCCGCTACGAGCAGTACTTC	CASSPRLAGGRYEQYF
TRBJ1-5	TRBV6-5	-	-	TGTGCCAGCAGTTACCGGAGGGGCGGTCAGCCCCAGCATTTT	CASSYRRGGQPQHF
TRBJ2-5	TRBV2	-	few	TGTGCCAGCATGTACCTAGGGGGGGCTCTTGAGACCCAGTACTTC	CASMYLGGALETQYF
TRBJ1-1	TRBV12-3/TRBV12-4	TRBD1	few	TGTGCCAGCAGTTTTGGGACCCGGGACAGCACGAACACTGAAGCTTTCTTT	CASSFGTRDSTNTEAFF
TRBJ1-2	TRBV4-3	-	-	TGCGCCAGCAGCCAAGAAGAGGATAGCTATGGCTACACCTTC	CASSQEEDSYGYTF